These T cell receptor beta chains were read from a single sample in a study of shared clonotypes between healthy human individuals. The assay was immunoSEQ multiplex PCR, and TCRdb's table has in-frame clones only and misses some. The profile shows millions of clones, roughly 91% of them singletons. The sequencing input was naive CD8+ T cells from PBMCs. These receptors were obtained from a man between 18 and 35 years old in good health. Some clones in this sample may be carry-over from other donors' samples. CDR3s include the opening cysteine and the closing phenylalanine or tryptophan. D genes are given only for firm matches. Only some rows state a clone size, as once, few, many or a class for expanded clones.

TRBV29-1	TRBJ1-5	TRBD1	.	CSVEEGAGQPQHF	TGCAGCGTTGAGGAGGGGGCGGGACAGCCCCAGCATTTT
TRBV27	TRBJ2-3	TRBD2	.	CASSGLAGVVDTQYF	TGTGCCAGCAGCGGACTAGCGGGAGTGGTGGATACGCAGTATTTT
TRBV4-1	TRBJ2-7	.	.	CASSRAATNGYYEQYF	TGCGCCAGCAGCCGGGCGGCCACGAACGGCTACTACGAGCAGTACTTC
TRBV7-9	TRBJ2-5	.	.	CASSPRTYQETQYF	TGTGCCAGCAGCCCTCGGACCTACCAAGAGACCCAGTACTTC
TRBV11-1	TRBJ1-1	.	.	CASSLTPGGRTEAFF	TGTGCCAGCAGCCTAACCCCGGGGGGTCGGACTGAAGCTTTCTTT
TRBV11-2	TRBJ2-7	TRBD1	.	CASSFGTGNYEQYF	TGTGCCAGCAGCTTCGGGACAGGGAATTACGAGCAGTACTTC
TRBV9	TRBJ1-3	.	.	CASSTEGRVSGNTIYF	TGTGCCAGCAGCACTGAAGGACGGGTCTCTGGAAACACCATATATTTT
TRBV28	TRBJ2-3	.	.	CASSLFATPKAQYF	TGTGCCAGCAGTTTGTTTGCGACCCCCAAGGCGCAGTATTTT
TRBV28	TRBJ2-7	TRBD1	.	CASSLWGTGTYEQYF	TGTGCCAGCAGTTTATGGGGGACAGGTACCTACGAGCAGTACTTC
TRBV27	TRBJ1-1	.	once	CASSLSYRGGQAFF	TGTGCCAGCAGTTTATCGTATCGTGGGGGCCAAGCTTTCTTT
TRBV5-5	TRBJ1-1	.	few	CASSLWVRPGTEAFF	TGTGCCAGCAGCCTTTGGGTCCGGCCGGGCACTGAAGCTTTCTTT
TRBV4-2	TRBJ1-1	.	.	CASSQDRLRATEAFF	TGTGCCAGCAGCCAAGATAGGCTAAGGGCTACTGAAGCTTTCTTT
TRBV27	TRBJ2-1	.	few	CASSWSPGRNEQFF	TGTGCCAGCAGTTGGTCCCCAGGGAGGAATGAGCAGTTCTTC
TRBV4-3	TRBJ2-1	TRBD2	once	CASSQDFYGGLAEANEQFF	TGCGCCAGCAGCCAAGATTTCTATGGGGGACTAGCGGAGGCCAATGAGCAGTTCTTC
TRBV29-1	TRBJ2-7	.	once	CSVVLGSYEQYF	TGCAGCGTTGTTCTGGGGTCCTACGAGCAGTACTTC
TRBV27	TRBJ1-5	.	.	CASSYGSDSPKPQHF	TGTGCCAGCAGTTACGGGTCGGACAGCCCCAAGCCCCAGCATTTT
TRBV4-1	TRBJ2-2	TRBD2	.	CASSQPRRIAGTGELFF	TGCGCCAGCAGCCAACCCCGGAGAATAGCGGGCACCGGGGAGCTGTTTTTT
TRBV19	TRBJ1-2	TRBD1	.	CASWEDLGQGPSNYGYTF	TGTGCGAGTTGGGAGGACCTCGGACAGGGTCCTTCCAACTATGGCTACACCTTC
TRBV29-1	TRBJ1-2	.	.	CSGNLAMDYGYTF	TGCAGCGGTAACCTCGCCATGGACTATGGCTACACCTTC
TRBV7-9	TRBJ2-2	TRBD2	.	CASSRSPGGLNSELFF	TGTGCCAGCAGCCGTTCACCGGGAGGACTAAACTCGGAGCTGTTTTTT
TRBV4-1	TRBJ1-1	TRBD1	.	CASSPEGQMNTEAFF	TGCGCCAGCAGCCCCGAGGGACAGATGAACACTGAAGCTTTCTTT
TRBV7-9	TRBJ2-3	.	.	CASSPTTDTQYF	TGTGCCAGCAGCCCGACAACAGATACGCAGTATTTT
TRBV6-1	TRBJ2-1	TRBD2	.	CASFPSGRASNEQFF	TGTGCCAGCTTCCCTAGCGGGAGGGCGAGCAATGAGCAGTTCTTC
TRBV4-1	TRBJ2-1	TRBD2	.	CASSQASGRADEQFF	TGCGCCAGCAGCCAAGCTAGCGGGAGGGCCGATGAGCAGTTCTTC
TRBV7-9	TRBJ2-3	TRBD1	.	CASSFTGESTDTQYF	TGTGCCAGCAGCTTTACAGGGGAGAGCACAGATACGCAGTATTTT
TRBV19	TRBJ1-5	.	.	CASSILRDTYQPQHF	TGTGCCAGTAGTATCCTCCGGGACACTTATCAGCCCCAGCATTTT
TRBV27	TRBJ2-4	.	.	CASSSGPVAKNIQYF	TGTGCCAGCAGTTCCGGACCGGTAGCCAAAAACATTCAGTACTTC
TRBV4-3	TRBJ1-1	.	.	CASSQENGGTEAFF	TGCGCCAGCAGCCAAGAAAATGGGGGCACTGAAGCTTTCTTT
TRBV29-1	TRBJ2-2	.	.	CSARVSGELFF	TGCAGCGCTCGAGTCTCGGGGGAGCTGTTTTTT
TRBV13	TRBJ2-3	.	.	CASRGGEITDTQYF	TGTGCCAGCAGAGGCGGGGAGATCACAGATACGCAGTATTTT
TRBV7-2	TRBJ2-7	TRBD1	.	CASSPRTGNIEQYF	TGTGCCAGCAGCCCTCGGACAGGGAATATCGAGCAGTACTTC
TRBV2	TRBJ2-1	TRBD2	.	CASSLGTSGMNEQFF	TGTGCCAGCAGTTTAGGGACTAGCGGGATGAATGAGCAGTTCTTC